This TCR beta chain originates from a study of shared clonotypes between healthy human individuals. Overall study results and limits: Relative to memory subsets, naive subsets generally showed larger estimated richness.

Profiling relied on immunoSEQ multiplex PCR, and the TCRdb table lists in-frame clones only, not all of them. The sample records 2 million to 2.5 million clones, around 95% being singletons. Notes on this clone: Antigen: not known.

This CDR3 has 14 residues. Germline CDR1 is GTSNPN and CDR2 is SVGIG (reference sequence). V lost 4 bases and J lost 0; bases outside the gene matches: 5. The material sequenced was naive CD4+ T cells sorted from blood. Stated subset: CD45RA+ positively selected. The clonotype was recovered from a man aged 18 to 30 in good health. This rearrangement joins TRBV30 to TRBJ2-5; 7 bases map to TRBD1. The CDR3 DNA follows: TGTGCCTGGAACCAACAGGGGTACCAAGAGACCCAGTACTTC. As protein: CAWNQQGYQETQYF.